The 30 T cell receptor beta chains below were found in one sample sequenced in a study of T-cell memory formation after mild COVID-19. TCRdb reprocessed the 5' RACE reads with MiXCR, giving one entry per CDR3 protein. Altogether about 240,000 distinct CDR3 sequences are present, over 8.5% being singletons, with the ten largest covering 22%. The sequenced sample consisted of PBMCs or a T cell subset sorted from them (not recorded which). The receptor set was obtained from a man younger than 30 who had mild COVID-19 (a few samples of this study predate the infection). Cell type and time point are not known.

The gene calls are TRBV4-3 and TRBJ2-2; 10 bases are shared with TRBD2. V dropped 0 bases and J dropped 4; count of bases not matched to a gene: 8. Germline CDR1 reads LGHNA; CDR2 reads YSLEER. The CDR3 is made up of 18 amino acids. This chain's CDR3 is CASSQDSSGGYSTGELFF. The DNA of the CDR3 is TGCGCCAGCAGCCAAGATAGTAGCGGGGGGTACTCCACCGGGGAGCTGTTTTTT.

The chain links TRBV24-1 to TRBJ2-6; D ambiguous. V was cut by 2 bases and J by 1 base, with 5 bases left in between. CDR1 is KGHDR, CDR2 SFDVKD, per germline. This CDR3 region has 15 residues. The CDR3 loop is CATSDSTSGANVLTF. CDR3 coding DNA: TGTGCCACCAGTGATTCTACTTCTGGGGCCAACGTCCTGACTTTC.

This clonotype was observed a handful of times. The chain couples TRBV5-6 to TRBJ2-1, with TRBD2 matching over 9 bases. Germline loops: CDR1 SGHDT, CDR2 YYEEEE. With V trimmed by 1 base and J by 8 bases, 4 bases remained unmatched. This CDR3 region has 14 residues. The chain's CDR3 is CASSLLRGGYEQFF. The DNA of the CDR3 is TGTGCCAGCAGCTTGCTGCGGGGGGGCTATGAGCAGTTCTTC.

This clonotype was observed at least ten times. The chain couples TRBV7-2 to TRBJ2-3; D might be TRBD2 (5 bases). V lost 8 bases to trimming and J lost 4 bases, with 13 bases between them. CDR3 size: 13 residues. Germline assignment: CDR1 SGHTA and CDR2 FQGNSA. The CDR3 region has the DNA TGTGCCAGCGCCGCACACGGGGCAGATACGCAGTATTTT. Protein sequence: CASAAHGADTQYF.

This clonotype was seen a handful of times. This chain links TRBV7-3 with TRBJ2-3; TRBD1 is a possible D gene (6 bases). The germline V gene encodes CDR1 SGHTA and CDR2 FQGTGA. This CDR3 spans 15 amino acids. V was clipped by 4 bases and J by 2 bases, with 13 bases between them. This chain's CDR3 is CASSSGAAFTDTQYF. The CDR3 DNA is TGTGCCAGCAGCTCAGGGGCAGCCTTCACAGATACGCAGTATTTT.

This clonotype has a single count. The chain uses TRBV7-6 and TRBJ2-5, with TRBD1 matching over 7 bases. J was trimmed by 5 bases and V by 5 bases; bases with no gene match: 5. The CDR3 has 13 amino acids. CDR1 is SGHVS and CDR2 is FNYEAQ in the germline V gene. The CDR3 nucleotides are TGTGCCAGCAGCCAGACAGGGATGGAGACCCAGTACTTC. As protein: CASSQTGMETQYF.

This clonotype turned up a few times. Here the CDR3 DNA reads TGCAGAGCTGACAGGGGCGATGAAAAACTGTTTTTT. This sequence encodes CRADRGDEKLFF. The chain is built from TRBV20-1 and TRBJ1-4; 8 bases are a match to TRBD1. The germline V gene encodes CDR1 DFQATT and CDR2 SNEGSKA (reference sequence). The CDR3 runs 12 residues.

The genes are TRBV5-5 and TRBJ2-1; no definite D call. Trimming removed 4 bases at V and 0 bases at J, with 11 bases between. Germline CDR1 SGHKS, CDR2 YYEKEE (reference sequence). This CDR3 comprises 15 residues. CDR3 protein: CASSHGPSSYNEQFF. DNA for the CDR3: TGTGCCAGCAGCCACGGCCCCAGCTCCTACAATGAGCAGTTCTTC. The full variable domain, completed using reference TRBV5-5 and TRBJ2-1, is DAGVTQSPTHLIKTRGQQVTLRCSPISGHKSVSWYQQVLGQGPQFIFQYYEKEERGRGNFPDRFSARQFPNYSSELNVNALLLGDSALYLCASSHGPSSYNEQFFGPGTRLTVL.

The V gene is TRBV5-4, the J gene TRBJ1-1, with D perhaps matching TRBD1 (6 bases). V gave up 5 bases and J gave up 6 bases, with 17 bases separating them. There are 14 residues in the CDR3. Germline V gene data show CDR1 as SGHNT and CDR2 as YYREEE (reference sequence). The CDR3 spells CASSRRGTGSEAFF. The CDR3 bases are TGTGCCAGCAGTCGGAGGGGGACGGGATCTGAAGCTTTCTTT.

In this sample, this clonotype turned up many times. The chain is built from TRBV5-1 and TRBJ2-5; TRBD1 agrees at 9 bases. The CDR3 totals 14 residues. Germline CDR1 is SGHRS and CDR2 is YFSETQ. The J segment lost 5 bases and the V segment lost 6 bases, leaving 8 bases of the junction unmatched. CDR3 sequence (DNA): TGCGCCAGCACCTACAGGGGGCGCGAGGAGACCCAGTACTTC. As protein: CASTYRGREETQYF. Full variable domain (missing parts from reference TRBV5-1 and TRBJ2-5): KAGVTQTPRYLIKTRGQQVTLSCSPISGHRSVSWYQQTPGQGLQFLFEYFSETQRNKGNFPGRFSGRQFSNSRSEMNVSTLELGDSALYLCASTYRGREETQYFGPGTRLLVL.

This clonotype was picked up a small number of times. The rearrangement joins TRBV20-1 to TRBJ1-2; 7 bases map to TRBD1. The germline V gene encodes CDR1 DFQATT and CDR2 SNEGSKA (reference sequence). Losses at the gene ends were 3 bases for V and 0 bases for J; bases not matched to a gene: 7. The CDR3 runs 15 residues. This CDR3 reads CSARGTGDPNYGYTF. CDR3 in DNA: TGCAGTGCTAGGGGAACAGGGGACCCTAACTATGGCTACACCTTC.

The chain is built from TRBV13 and TRBJ1-1, with 8 bases that match TRBD1. Germline V gene lookup returns CDR1 PRHDT and CDR2 FYEKMQ (reference sequence). The CDR3 consists of 14 residues. Losses at the gene ends were 3 bases for V and 5 bases for J; bases not matched to a gene: 5. CDR3 protein: CASSFSQGATEAFF. As DNA, the CDR3 is TGTGCCAGCAGCTTTTCCCAGGGGGCAACTGAAGCTTTCTTT.

There are a few counts of this clonotype. This chain connects TRBV2 to TRBJ1-1; 10 nucleotides match TRBD1. The CDR3 has 13 amino acids. The V gene's germline CDR1 is SNHLY and CDR2 FYNNEI. Unmatched junction bases numbered 2, after V lost 6 bases and J lost 4 bases. For the CDR3, the DNA is TGTGCCAGCAGGACAGGGGGCTTCACTGAAGCTTTCTTT. Its protein product is CASRTGGFTEAFF.

The table lists this clonotype with a few counts. The gene calls are TRBV2 and TRBJ2-7; D perhaps matches TRBD1 (5 bases). Germline CDR1 SNHLY, CDR2 FYNNEI. V lost 3 bases to trimming and J lost 0 bases, with 9 bases between them. The CDR3 runs to 14 residues. CDR3 sequence: CASSDYRSSYEQYV. The CDR3 nucleotides read TGTGCCAGCAGTGATTACAGGTCCTCCTACGAGCAGTACGTC.

The CDR3 protein is CASSLGWGGVNEQFF. The CDR3 DNA reads as TGTGCCAGCAGCCTCGGCTGGGGGGGGGTGAATGAGCAGTTCTTC. J is TRBJ2-1 and V is TRBV11-2, with 7 bases that match TRBD2. Germline CDR1 reads SGHAT; CDR2 reads FQNNGV. J lost 7 bases, V lost 5 bases, and 11 bases had no gene match. The CDR3 covers 15 residues.

This clonotype was detected a few times. The J gene is TRBJ1-1, the V gene TRBV11-1; D is ambiguous. CDR1 SGHAT and CDR2 FQDESV come from the germline V gene (reference sequence). The V end was cut by 1 base, the J end by 4 bases, with 7 bases between. This CDR3 spans 13 amino acids. CDR3 in amino acids: CASSLEGSTEAFF. The CDR3 DNA is TGTGCCAGCAGCTTAGAGGGTAGCACTGAAGCTTTCTTT.

The chain links TRBV5-1 to TRBJ2-4; D might be TRBD2 (7 bases). The CDR3 runs 14 residues. Between the trimmed V and J ends, which lost 0 bases and 7 bases, there was a span of 11 bases. Germline lookup yields CDR1 SGHRS and CDR2 YFSETQ. The CDR3 DNA reads TGCGCCAGCAGCTTGGAGGGGGGGTTGAACATTCAGTACTTC. It encodes CASSLEGGLNIQYF.

This clonotype has a count of ten or more. V usage is TRBV27 and J usage is TRBJ1-6; D possibly corresponds to TRBD1 (5 bases). CDR3 size: 13 residues. V was trimmed by 5 bases and J by 8 bases, leaving 10 bases between them. The V gene's germline CDR1 is MNHEY and CDR2 SMNVEV (reference sequence). The CDR3, as DNA: TGTGCCAGCAGTCACACACAGGATTCACCCCTCCACTTT. Protein: CASSHTQDSPLHF.

J is TRBJ1-4 and V is TRBV7-2, with D tentatively TRBD1 (5 bases). This CDR3 is built from 16 residues. Trimming shortened V by 5 bases and J by 0 bases, and 13 bases separated the two germline ends. Germline assignment: CDR1 SGHTA and CDR2 FQGNSA. As DNA, the CDR3 is TGTGCCAGCAGCCCGGGGCGGGTACCAACTAATGAAAAACTGTTTTTT. This codes for CASSPGRVPTNEKLFF.

This clonotype has just a few counts. The CDR3 protein is CASSSTPFRSADTQYF. The CDR3 region has the DNA TGTGCCAGCAGCTCCACCCCTTTTAGGTCGGCAGATACGCAGTATTTT. The chain employs TRBV7-3 and TRBJ2-3, with D uncertain. This CDR3 has 16 residues. The ends were cut back, 4 bases at V and 4 bases at J, with 18 bases in the middle. The V gene's germline CDR1 is SGHTA and CDR2 FQGTGA.

This clonotype came up many times. The V and J genes are TRBV7-9 and TRBJ1-1; D is unclear. The V and J ends lost 5 bases and 6 bases respectively, with 16 bases between them. The CDR3 is 14 amino acids. Germline V CDR1 and CDR2: SEHNR, FQNEAQ (reference sequence). CDR3 loop: CASSASVGIAEAFF. CDR3 bases: TGTGCCAGCAGCGCCTCTGTGGGGATCGCTGAAGCTTTCTTT.

This rearrangement joins TRBV21-1 to TRBJ2-1; the DNA was not used to check the table's D call, TRBD2. TRBV21-1 is annotated as a pseudogene. The CDR3 runs 12 residues. The CDR3 DNA follows: TGTGCGGAGTCTAGCCCTCTCAATGAGCAGTTCTTC. Translation gives CAESSPLNEQFF.

This clonotype was detected ten times or more. The chain joins TRBV7-9 to TRBJ2-4; the D call may be TRBD1 or TRBD2 (5 bases each). This CDR3 has 15 residues. Germline CDR1 SEHNR, CDR2 FQNEAQ (reference sequence). V dropped 2 bases and J dropped 6 bases, with 14 bases sitting between them. CDR3 sequence (DNA): TGTGCCAGCAGCTTAATGTCCGGGGCGGGAAACATTCAGTACTTC. Residues: CASSLMSGAGNIQYF. Combining the CDR3 with reference TRBV7-9 and TRBJ2-4 gives the whole variable domain DTGVSQNPRHKITKRGQNVTFRCDPISEHNRLYWYRQTLGQGPEFLTYFQNEAQLEKSRLLSDRFSAERPKGSFSTLEIQRTEQGDSAMYLCASSLMSGAGNIQYFGAGTRLSVL.

There are a few counts of this clonotype. The V and J genes are TRBV6-5 and TRBJ2-5; 7 bases are shared with TRBD2. The CDR3 contains 16 residues. V dropped 4 bases and J dropped 9; count of bases not matched to a gene: 17. From germline, CDR1 is MNHEY and CDR2 SVGAGI. The CDR3 region is CASSSNGPAWGGSQYF. CDR3 nucleotides: TGTGCCAGCAGTTCAAATGGACCAGCGTGGGGGGGGTCCCAGTACTTC.

V and J are TRBV3-1 and TRBJ1-6, with TRBD1 identical over 8 bases. This CDR3 is 14 amino acids long. The V segment lost 4 bases and the J segment 14 bases; nucleotides outside the gene matches: 10. CDR1 is LGHDT and CDR2 is YNNKEL in the germline V gene (reference sequence). In DNA, the CDR3 is TGTGCCAGCAGCCGCGACCCAGGGGGCCGAACCCTCCACTTT. Residues: CASSRDPGGRTLHF. The full variable domain, completed using reference TRBV3-1 and TRBJ1-6, is DTAVSQTPKYLVTQMGNDKSIKCEQNLGHDTMYWYKQDSKKFLKIMFSYNNKELIINETVPNRFSPKSPDKAHLNLHINSLELGDSAVYFCASSRDPGGRTLHFGNGTRLTVT.

This clonotype occurred many times. This chain uses TRBV7-8 with TRBJ2-7; D might be TRBD1 (6 bases). The V and J ends lost 5 bases and 2 bases respectively, with 16 bases between them. There are 15 residues in the CDR3. The germline V gene has CDR1 SGHVS and CDR2 FQNEAQ. CDR3 sequence (DNA): TGTGCCAGCAGCGAAAAGCGACAGGAACCCTACGAGCAGTACGTC. Its translation: CASSEKRQEPYEQYV.

This clonotype was seen many times. This chain links TRBV15 with TRBJ1-1; D may be TRBD1 (6 bases). The V end lost 0 bases, the J end lost 4 bases, and 9 bases lay between the germline ends. CDR3 length equals 14 residues. Per the germline V gene, CDR1 is LNHNV and CDR2 is YYDKDF (reference sequence). CDR3 protein: CATSREGGGTEAFF. As DNA, the CDR3 is TGTGCCACCAGCAGAGAAGGAGGGGGCACTGAAGCTTTCTTT.

This clonotype was counted at least ten times. The genes are TRBV5-4 and TRBJ1-1; D may be TRBD1 (6 bases). V was shortened by 0 bases and J by 0 bases, with 12 bases between the two germline ends. Germline V gives CDR1 SGHNT, CDR2 YYREEE (reference sequence). CDR3 length: 16 residues. The CDR3 DNA follows: TGTGCCAGCAGCTTGGACCGGGACACCATGAACACTGAAGCTTTCTTT. Residues: CASSLDRDTMNTEAFF. The whole variable domain, filled in from reference TRBV5-4 and TRBJ1-1, reads ETGVTQSPTHLIKTRGQQVTLRCSSQSGHNTVSWYQQALGQGPQFIFQYYREEENGRGNFPPRFSGLQFPNYSSELNVNALELDDSALYLCASSLDRDTMNTEAFFGQGTRLTVV.

In this sample, this clonotype turned up a few times. The genes are TRBV5-5 and TRBJ1-6; possible D gene TRBD1, 5 bases. The germline V gene encodes CDR1 SGHKS and CDR2 YYEKEE (reference sequence). Trimming took 7 bases from V and 6 from J, leaving 17 bases between them. CDR3 length: 15 amino acids. This CDR3 is CASAAGPIRNSPLHF. The DNA for the CDR3 is TGTGCCAGCGCGGCAGGGCCAATTCGTAATTCACCCCTCCACTTT.

The gene calls are TRBV6-6 and TRBJ2-3; TRBD2 might be the D (5 bases). The V and J ends lost 6 bases and 6 bases respectively, with 7 bases between them. The germline CDR1 and CDR2 sequences are MNHNY and SVGAGI (reference sequence). The CDR3 spans 11 residues. CDR3 bases: TGTGCCAGCAGGAGGGCGGATACGCAGTATTTT. It specifies CASRRADTQYF.